The clone carrying this TCR beta chain has a count of ten or more. The CDR3 has 15 residues. The V gene end was trimmed by 3 bases and the J gene end by 4 bases; junction bases not matched to a gene: 7. CDR1 and CDR2 (germline): LGHNA, YNFKEQ. Each CDR3 protein gets one entry after TCRdb re-called the RT-PCR reads with MiXCR. The sample holds approximately 500,000 distinct CDR3 sequences, 20% to 25% seen once. This sample is part of a study of response to subunit inactivated influenza vaccine. These data were likewise used in another study, on T cells expressing NK-cell markers. As reported in that work: Production of TCR beta cDNA relied on 5'RACE template switching with UMIs. Among eight sequenced donors, seven carried HCMV seropositivity while one was seronegative. Sorting in several experiments was restricted by an anti-gamma-delta TCR antibody to alpha-beta TCR T cells.

The source is a man aged 45-65 years who received an inactivated influenza vaccine. V and J are TRBV4-2 and TRBJ2-7; 9 bases map to TRBD1. Sequences were derived from CD4+ T cells sorted from PBMCs, sampled 11 to 12 days after vaccination. CDR3 nucleotide sequence: TGTGCCAGCAGCCATGAACAGGGGGCATCTTACGAGCAGTACTTC. Protein product: CASSHEQGASYEQYF.